These 28 T cell receptor beta chains share one sample of origin, sequenced in a study of vaccination effects on CD4 cells after COVID-19. The repertoire was sequenced with immunoSEQ multiplex PCR; TCRdb's copy has only in-frame clones and lacks some. The sample has about 48,000 clones; approximately 65% are singletons. No antigen is known for these receptors. Following 10 days of culture, CD4+ T cells were isolated. The sequenced sample was CD4+ T cells from PBMCs cultured without peptide, obtained before COVID-19 vaccination. The receptors shown here come from a human donor who received a COVID-19 vaccine.

This sequence joins TRBV5-1 and TRBJ2-7; TRBD1 aligns across 8 bases. Trimming cost V 3 bases and J 6 bases; bases outside gene matches: 11. CDR1 and CDR2 (germline): SGHRS, YFSETQ. CDR3 length equals 15 residues. The CDR3 DNA sequence: TGCGCCAGCAGCTCGCTGACAGGGGATATTAGCGAGCAGTACTTC. It specifies CASSSLTGDISEQYF.

This chain connects TRBV27 to TRBJ1-5; D gene uncertain. CDR1 and CDR2 (germline): MNHEY, SMNVEV (reference sequence). V lost 6 bases, J lost 5 bases, and 5 bases lay in between. CDR3 size: 11 residues. The CDR3 DNA reads as TGTGCCAGCAGGCATCATCAGCCCCAGCATTTT. This encodes CASRHHQPQHF.

This clone was detected only a few times. V gene TRBV6-5 combines with J gene TRBJ1-1; a possible D gene is TRBD1 (5 bases). The V end was cut by 0 bases, the J end by 2 bases, with 7 bases between. Germline V lookup: CDR1 MNHEY, CDR2 SVGAGI. The CDR3 covers 14 residues. CDR3 DNA: TGTGCCAGCAGTTACTCGACAGCCAACACTGAAGCTTTCTTT. Protein product: CASSYSTANTEAFF.

This clone was detected only a few times. This rearrangement joins TRBV7-9 to TRBJ2-4; 10 bases agree with TRBD1. CDR1 and CDR2 from the germline V gene are SEHNR and FQNEAQ (reference sequence). Losses at the gene ends were 2 bases for V and 3 bases for J; bases not matched to a gene: 4. This CDR3 comprises 16 residues. The CDR3 here is CASSLSTGGLKNIQYF. The CDR3 DNA reads as TGTGCCAGCAGCTTATCGACAGGGGGCCTCAAAAACATTCAGTACTTC. The complete variable domain, with remaining parts taken from reference TRBV7-9 and TRBJ2-4, reads DTGVSQNPRHKITKRGQNVTFRCDPISEHNRLYWYRQTLGQGPEFLTYFQNEAQLEKSRLLSDRFSAERPKGSFSTLEIQRTEQGDSAMYLCASSLSTGGLKNIQYFGAGTRLSVL.

In its sample, this clone was seen a few times. The chain recombines TRBV7-9 with TRBJ2-7, with D perhaps TRBD1 or TRBD2 (5 bases each). The germline V and J ends were trimmed by 5 bases and 6 bases, with 14 bases remaining between them. The CDR3 runs to 13 residues. Germline CDR1 reads SEHNR; CDR2 reads FQNEAQ (reference sequence). Here the CDR3 DNA reads TGTGCCAGCAGCCCCAGAGGGGTGGCCGAGCAGTACTTC. It codes for CASSPRGVAEQYF.

The V gene is TRBV28, the J gene TRBJ1-1, with TRBD1 identical over 7 bases. Germline loops: CDR1 MDHEN, CDR2 SYDVKM. The ends lost 5 bases at V and 2 bases at J; junction bases unmatched: 8. This CDR3 is 15 amino acids long. DNA of the CDR3: TGTGCCAGCAGTCCACTCAGGGGGACCAACACTGAAGCTTTCTTT. Residues: CASSPLRGTNTEAFF.

This clone has just a few counts. The V and J genes are TRBV19 and TRBJ1-5, with a weak D call TRBD1 (5 bases). Trimming cost V 7 bases and J 0 bases, with 16 bases left between them. The CDR3 has 16 residues. The V gene's germline CDR1 is LNHDA and CDR2 SQIVND (reference sequence). DNA of the CDR3: TGTGCCAGTAAAGGGGACCGACTCACTAGCAATCAGCCCCAGCATTTT. As protein: CASKGDRLTSNQPQHF.

This sequence joins TRBV9 and TRBJ2-7; TRBD1 matches at 7 bases. This CDR3 has 14 residues. Germline V gives CDR1 SGDLS, CDR2 YYNGEE. J gave up 2 bases and V 0 bases, and 2 bases lay outside the gene matches. CDR3 DNA: TGTGCCAGCAGCGTAGGGGACAGTCCCTACGAGCAGTACTTC. It encodes CASSVGDSPYEQYF.

This chain uses TRBV30 with TRBJ1-5; no clear D gene. This CDR3 contains 13 residues. Germline V lookup: CDR1 GTSNPN, CDR2 SVGIG (reference sequence). V lost 2 bases, J lost 7 bases, and 12 bases lay in between. CDR3 protein: CAWSSDLGQPQHF. The CDR3 nucleotides are TGTGCCTGGAGTTCTGATTTGGGGCAGCCCCAGCATTTT.

V is TRBV28 and J is TRBJ1-5; no firm D call. There are 13 residues in the CDR3. Germline values: CDR1 MDHEN, CDR2 SYDVKM. V lost 6 bases and J 0 bases, leaving 6 bases between the germline ends. The DNA of the CDR3 is TGTGCCAGCAGGGGCTATAGCAATCAGCCCCAGCATTTT. This translates into CASRGYSNQPQHF.

The chain employs TRBV7-8 and TRBJ2-1, with 10 bases lining up with TRBD2. The CDR3 spans 15 residues. Unmatched junction bases numbered 2, after V lost 1 base and J lost 5 bases. Germline loops: CDR1 SGHVS, CDR2 FQNEAQ. DNA of the CDR3: TGTGCCAGCAGCTTAGTAGCGGGGGGCAACAATGAGCAGTTCTTC. Translating it yields CASSLVAGGNNEQFF.

The rearrangement joins TRBV18 to TRBJ1-2; a possible D gene is TRBD1 (5 bases). V lost 6 bases and J 3 bases, leaving 11 bases between the germline ends. Germline loops: CDR1 KGHSH, CDR2 LQKENI. This CDR3 is 13 amino acids long. The CDR3 loop reads CASSSGRDYGYTF. The CDR3 bases are TGTGCCAGCTCCTCGGGACGGGACTATGGCTACACCTTC. Full variable domain (rest looked up from reference TRBV18 and TRBJ1-2): NAGVMQNPRHLVRRRGQEARLRCSPMKGHSHVYWYRQLPEEGLKFMVYLQKENIIDESGMPKERFSAEFPKEGPSILRIQQVVRGDSAAYFCASSSGRDYGYTFGSGTRLTVV.

The V and J genes are TRBV7-9 and TRBJ1-2; D unclear. Germline-derived CDR1 and CDR2 are SEHNR and FQNEAQ (reference sequence). This CDR3 comprises 11 residues. With 5 bases removed from V and 4 bases from J, the gap between germline ends came to 5 bases. The CDR3 sequence: CASSPGYGYTF. CDR3 DNA: TGTGCCAGCAGCCCGGGCTATGGCTACACCTTC.

V is TRBV6-6 and J is TRBJ1-2, with a possible D match to TRBD1 (6 bases). Deletions cut 6 bases from V and 4 bases from J, with 24 bases between. Per the germline V gene, CDR1 is MNHNY and CDR2 is SVGAGI (reference sequence). This CDR3 spans 17 amino acids. The CDR3, as DNA: TGTGCCAGCAGACGAAATCCCCTAGGGGGGCGGACCTATGGCTACACCTTC. The encoded protein is CASRRNPLGGRTYGYTF.

The genes are TRBV29-1 and TRBJ2-3; 9 nucleotides agree with TRBD2. Germline assignment: CDR1 SQVTM and CDR2 ANQGSEA. This CDR3 is 16 amino acids long. Losses at the gene ends were 0 bases for V and 1 base for J; bases not matched to a gene: 5. The CDR3 DNA is TGCAGCGTTGAAGATCCATTAGCGGGGGGCACAGATACGCAGTATTTT. Encoded protein: CSVEDPLAGGTDTQYF.

This clone was counted a single time. The CDR3 DNA sequence: TGTGCCAGCAGACCCCGACAGGGCCACACTGAAGCTTTCTTT. Its protein is CASRPRQGHTEAFF. The chain is built from TRBV6-4 and TRBJ1-1, with TRBD1 matching over 7 bases. Germline CDR1 is MRHNA and CDR2 is SNTAGT. The CDR3 loop spans 14 amino acids. V shed 6 bases and J 3 bases; nucleotides not matched to a gene: 7.

The V gene is TRBV2, the J gene TRBJ2-7, with TRBD1 matching over 7 bases. This CDR3 contains 13 residues. Germline trimming cut 9 bases from V and 3 bases from J; bases unmatched to any gene: 8. Germline CDR1 and CDR2: SNHLY and FYNNEI. Written as DNA, the CDR3 is TGTGCCAGTTCGCTACAGGGGAACTACGAGCAGTACTTC. Its protein product is CASSLQGNYEQYF.

The chain uses TRBV5-4 and TRBJ1-5; D gene uncertain. The V and J ends lost 4 bases and 1 base respectively, with 9 bases between them. Germline V gene sequence: CDR1 SGHNT, CDR2 YYREEE (reference sequence). The CDR3 length is 14 residues. The DNA of the CDR3 is TGTGCCAGCAGCCCCGGACTGAGCAATCAGCCCCAGCATTTT. Encoded protein: CASSPGLSNQPQHF.

Only a few counts were recorded for this clone. V usage is TRBV7-8 and J usage is TRBJ1-6; 7 nucleotides match TRBD1. This CDR3 spans 14 amino acids. In germline, CDR1 is SGHVS, CDR2 FQNEAQ. The V and J ends lost 5 bases and 6 bases, in that order; junction bases with no gene match: 4. CDR3 in amino acids: CASSTRQGNSPLHF. Written as DNA, the CDR3 is TGTGCCAGCAGCACCCGACAGGGTAATTCACCCCTCCACTTT.

Only one count was recorded for this clone. The chain combines TRBV28 with TRBJ2-3; 7 nucleotides match TRBD1. After removal of 5 bases from V and 3 bases from J, the junction contained 8 bases not matched to a gene. Germline CDR1 is MDHEN and CDR2 is SYDVKM. This CDR3 is 15 amino acids long. CDR3 sequence: CASSPPTGLTDTQYF. The CDR3 coding sequence is TGTGCCAGCAGTCCCCCGACAGGGTTAACAGATACGCAGTATTTT.

The chain is built from TRBV10-3 and TRBJ1-2; D remains unclear. The CDR3 covers 13 residues. V lost 9 bases to trimming and J lost 2 bases, with 13 bases between them. Germline V gene lookup returns CDR1 ENHRY and CDR2 SYGVKD. CDR3 bases: TGTGCCATTTACACGTCGCGGAACTATGGCTACACCTTC. As protein: CAIYTSRNYGYTF.

This clone was found once. The chain combines TRBV7-2 with TRBJ1-1, with TRBD1 as a possible D gene (5 bases). CDR3 length: 13 amino acids. Trimming cost V 7 bases and J 1 base, with 10 bases left between them. From germline, CDR1 is SGHTA and CDR2 FQGNSA. DNA of the CDR3: TGTGCCAGCAAGCGACAGACGAACACTGAAGCTTTCTTT. Its translation is CASKRQTNTEAFF.

The chain carries TRBV5-4 and TRBJ1-1; the D gene is possibly TRBD1 (5 bases). Germline V gives CDR1 SGHNT, CDR2 YYREEE (reference sequence). This CDR3 is built from 15 residues. V lost 3 bases and J 0 bases, leaving 12 bases between the germline ends. The DNA for the CDR3 is TGTGCCAGCAGCTCACAGGTTAACATGAACACTGAAGCTTTCTTT. Its protein product is CASSSQVNMNTEAFF.

The chain uses TRBV18 and TRBJ2-1; 8 bases are a match to TRBD2. CDR1 and CDR2 (germline): KGHSH, LQKENI. This CDR3 comprises 16 residues. The V and J ends lost 3 bases and 10 bases, in that order; junction bases with no gene match: 14. The chain's CDR3 is CASSPPGRASGYEQFF. DNA of the CDR3: TGTGCCAGCTCACCCCCGGGGAGGGCTAGCGGGTACGAGCAGTTCTTC. Together with reference TRBV18 and TRBJ2-1, the CDR3 gives the full variable domain: NAGVMQNPRHLVRRRGQEARLRCSPMKGHSHVYWYRQLPEEGLKFMVYLQKENIIDESGMPKERFSAEFPKEGPSILRIQQVVRGDSAAYFCASSPPGRASGYEQFFGPGTRLTVL.

The chain uses TRBV12-5 and TRBJ2-1; D may be TRBD1 (5 bases). The CDR3 spans 19 residues. V shed 5 bases and J shed 3 bases, with 26 bases lying between them. Germline lookup yields CDR1 LGHNT and CDR2 FRNRAP. CDR3 nucleotide sequence: TGTGCTAGTGGTGCCGGCAGAAGGGGTGGGATCCCCCTCTACAATGAGCAGTTCTTC. Amino acid sequence: CASGAGRRGGIPLYNEQFF.

This clone is labeled medium-sized (0.01 to 0.1%). The chain combines TRBV11-2 with TRBJ2-3; D not certain. Per the germline V gene, CDR1 is SGHAT and CDR2 is FQNNGV. CDR3 length: 12 residues. The ends were cut back, 4 bases at V and 6 bases at J, with 8 bases in the middle. The DNA for the CDR3 is TGTGCCAGCAGCTCCCAGAGGGATACGCAGTATTTT. The encoded protein is CASSSQRDTQYF.

CDR3 region: CASSQDLSASGGEVTQYF. The CDR3 DNA is TGCGCCAGCAGCCAAGATTTATCCGCTAGCGGGGGGGAGGTGACCCAGTACTTC. The V and J genes are TRBV4-3 and TRBJ2-5, with 12 positions matching TRBD2. The V and J ends lost 0 bases and 7 bases, in that order; junction bases with no gene match: 12. The CDR3 runs to 18 residues. Germline CDR1 reads LGHNA; CDR2 reads YSLEER.

The chain has TRBV5-4 and TRBJ2-2; D might be TRBD1 or TRBD2, each matching 5 bases. The V and J ends lost 4 bases and 2 bases respectively, with 15 bases between them. This CDR3 contains 16 residues. Germline lookup yields CDR1 SGHNT and CDR2 YYREEE (reference sequence). The DNA for the CDR3 is TGTGCCAGCAGCCTAGAGGGGCGGACAAACACCGGGGAGCTGTTTTTT. Its protein product is CASSLEGRTNTGELFF.